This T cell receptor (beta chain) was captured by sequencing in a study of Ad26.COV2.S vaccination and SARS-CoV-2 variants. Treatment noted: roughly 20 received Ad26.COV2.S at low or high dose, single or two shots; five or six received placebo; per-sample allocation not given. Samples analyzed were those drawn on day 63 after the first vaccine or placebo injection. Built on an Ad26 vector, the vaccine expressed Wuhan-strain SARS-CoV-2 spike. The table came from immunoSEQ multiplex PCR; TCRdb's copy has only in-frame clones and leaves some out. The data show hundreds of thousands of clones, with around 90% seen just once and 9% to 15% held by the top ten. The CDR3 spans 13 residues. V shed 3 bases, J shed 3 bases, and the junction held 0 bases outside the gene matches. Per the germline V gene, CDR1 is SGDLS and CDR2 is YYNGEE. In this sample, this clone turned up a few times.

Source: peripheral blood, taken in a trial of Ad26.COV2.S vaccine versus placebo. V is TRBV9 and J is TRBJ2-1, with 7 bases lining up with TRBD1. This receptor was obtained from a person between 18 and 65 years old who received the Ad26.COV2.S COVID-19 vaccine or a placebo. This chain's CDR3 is CASSGTGYNEQFF. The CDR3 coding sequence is TGTGCCAGCAGCGGGACAGGCTACAATGAGCAGTTCTTC.